These T cell receptor beta chains were read from a single sample in a study of cytomegalovirus exposure and HLA in healthy donors. Method: immunoSEQ multiplex PCR; TCRdb's copy keeps in-frame clones and lacks some. The sample has roughly 100,000 clones; about 13% are singletons. Sequenced input: PBMCs. Receptor source: a man in his forties in good health and CMV-seropositive. Each CDR3 is given without its conserved first and last residue.

v_call cdr3_aa
TRBV27 ASSLWGQGWELF
TRBV5-1 ASSLASSGSSLSSYNEQF
TRBV14 ASSQDFFSGNTIY
TRBV18 ASSPTGGSFYEQY
TRBV6-1 ASSEALAGVWETQY
TRBV29-1 SVSDYLRTEAF
TRBV15 ATSSLRDRHNYGYT
TRBV28 ASSLRGPPDTQY
TRBV7-3 ASRVELAGAREQY
TRBV5-1 ASSLRGLAGGTDTQY
TRBV19 ASSTPGTGGKDYGYT
TRBV19 ASSIDFLAGGSDNEQY
TRBV6-5 ASSKTGFPGNTIY
TRBV10-1 ASSEAPGGGNNNEQF
TRBV30 AWSTGQSTYEQY
TRBV6-1 ASSLTGRFGNTIY
TRBV2 ASATETSGAGNEQF
TRBV19 ASMAREGRETQY
TRBV7-2 ASSLSQTNEKLF
TRBV9 ASSPSSQPGWNEQF
TRBV7-2 ASSLAGGANTGELF
TRBV2 ASTERTGGSYNEQF
TRBV10-2 ASSWTSGSYEQY